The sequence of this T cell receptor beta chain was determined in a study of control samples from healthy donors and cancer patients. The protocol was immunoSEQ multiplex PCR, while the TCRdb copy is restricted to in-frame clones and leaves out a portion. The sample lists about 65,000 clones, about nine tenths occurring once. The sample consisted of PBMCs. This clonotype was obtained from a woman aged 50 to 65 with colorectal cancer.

This CDR3 reads CASSAAYSKHYEQYF. The CDR3 bases are TGTGCCAGCAGCGCGGCCTACTCGAAACACTACGAGCAGTACTTC. This chain joins TRBV7-6 and TRBJ2-7; D ambiguous. The length of the CDR3 is 15 residues. From germline, CDR1 is SGHVS and CDR2 FNYEAQ. With 5 bases removed from V and 3 bases from J, the gap between germline ends came to 17 bases.